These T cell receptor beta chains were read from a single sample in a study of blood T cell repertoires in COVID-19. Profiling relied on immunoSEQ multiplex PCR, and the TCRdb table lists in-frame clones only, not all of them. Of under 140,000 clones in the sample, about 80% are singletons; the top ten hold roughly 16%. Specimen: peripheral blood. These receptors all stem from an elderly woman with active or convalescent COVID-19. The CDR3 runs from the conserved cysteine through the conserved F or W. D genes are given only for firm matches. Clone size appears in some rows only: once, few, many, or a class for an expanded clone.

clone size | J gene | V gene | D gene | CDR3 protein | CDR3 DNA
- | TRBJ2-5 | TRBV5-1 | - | CASSLAVGGAWKTQYF | TGCGCCAGCAGCTTGGCAGTAGGGGGGGCGTGGAAGACCCAGTACTTC
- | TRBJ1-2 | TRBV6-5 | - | CASSPGTTGGYTF | TGTGCCAGCAGTCCCGGGACAACTGGCGGCTACACCTTC
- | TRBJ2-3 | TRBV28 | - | CASSPTGDTQYF | TGTGCCAGCAGCCCGACGGGAGATACGCAGTATTTT
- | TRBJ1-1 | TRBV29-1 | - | CSALTETNTEAFF | TGCAGCGCCTTGACAGAGACGAACACTGAAGCTTTCTTT
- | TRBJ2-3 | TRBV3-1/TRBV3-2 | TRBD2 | CASSLGLAGLTDTQYF | TGTGCCAGCAGCCTCGGACTAGCGGGCCTAACAGATACGCAGTATTTT
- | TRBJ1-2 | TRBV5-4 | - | CASSLSSGGRVGYGYTF | TGTGCCAGCAGCTTAAGTTCCGGGGGGCGAGTAGGCTATGGCTACACCTTC
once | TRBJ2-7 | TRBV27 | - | CATHRGGEQYF | TGTGCCACACATCGGGGAGGCGAGCAGTACTTC
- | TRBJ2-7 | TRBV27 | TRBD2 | CASSDLAGGGEQYF | TGTGCCAGCAGCGATCTAGCGGGAGGTGGCGAGCAGTACTTC
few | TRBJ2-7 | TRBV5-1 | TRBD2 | CASSSLTSGTSYEQYF | TGCGCCAGCAGCTCACTCACTAGCGGGACTTCCTACGAGCAGTACTTC
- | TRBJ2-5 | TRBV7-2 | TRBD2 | CASSYPSGRETQYF | TGTGCCAGCAGCTACCCTAGCGGGAGAGAGACCCAGTACTTC
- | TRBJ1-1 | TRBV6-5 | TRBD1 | CASSFGQGGEAFF | TGTGCCAGCAGCTTCGGACAGGGGGGTGAAGCTTTCTTT
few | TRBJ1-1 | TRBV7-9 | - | CASSQQTVLNTEAFF | TGTGCCAGCAGTCAACAGACAGTTTTGAACACTGAAGCTTTCTTT
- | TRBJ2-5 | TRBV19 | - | CASSKRDSRETQYF | TGTGCCAGTAGTAAACGGGACTCACGAGAGACCCAGTACTTC
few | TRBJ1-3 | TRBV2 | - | CARKRERTPGNTIYF | TGTGCCAGGAAACGGGAGAGGACACCTGGAAACACCATATATTTT
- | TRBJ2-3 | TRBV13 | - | CASSFNQLNTQYF | TGTGCCAGCAGCTTTAATCAGTTGAATACGCAGTATTTT
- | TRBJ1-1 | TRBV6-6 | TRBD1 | CASSYRGGQGVRRDTEAFF | TGTGCCAGCAGCTACCGTGGTGGACAGGGGGTTCGGAGGGACACTGAAGCTTTCTTT
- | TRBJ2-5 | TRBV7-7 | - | CASSPRTGRVQETQYF | TGTGCTAGCAGCCCACGGACAGGGAGGGTACAAGAGACCCAGTACTTC
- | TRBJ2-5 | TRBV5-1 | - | CASSLTAGREQETQYF | TGCGCCAGCAGCTTAACGGCGGGGCGGGAACAAGAGACCCAGTACTTC
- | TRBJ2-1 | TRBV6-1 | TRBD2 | CASSAPPGVAGGNEQFF | TGTGCCAGCAGTGCCCCCCCAGGGGTAGCGGGAGGGAATGAGCAGTTCTTC
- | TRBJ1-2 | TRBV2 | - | CASIGRGTGGGGYTF | TGTGCCAGCATCGGACGAGGGACCGGCGGGGGTGGCTACACCTTC
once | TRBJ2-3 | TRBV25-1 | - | CASSDRGAGDTQYF | TGTGCCAGCAGTGATCGGGGGGCAGGAGATACGCAGTATTTT
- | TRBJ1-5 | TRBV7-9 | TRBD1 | CASSVTGGGQPQHF | TGTGCCAGCAGCGTGACAGGGGGCGGCCAGCCCCAGCATTTT
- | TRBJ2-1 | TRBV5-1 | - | CASSLGSRDNEQFF | TGCGCCAGCAGCTTGGGTTCCCGGGACAATGAGCAGTTCTTC
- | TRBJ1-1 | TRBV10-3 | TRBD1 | CAISVQQGAMNTEAFF | TGTGCCATCAGTGTACAACAGGGGGCTATGAACACTGAAGCTTTCTTT
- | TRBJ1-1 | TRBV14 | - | CASSQYLLNTEAFF | TGTGCCAGCAGCCAATACCTACTGAACACTGAAGCTTTCTTT